The source of this T cell receptor beta chain is a study of T-cell reconstitution after alpha-beta-depleted transplantation in children. General study results and limits: Expanded clones from the graft, numbering several hundred, reportedly supplied alpha-beta T cells about two months after transplant.

J was trimmed by 4 bases and V by 1 base; bases with no gene match: 3. This CDR3 is built from 15 residues. Germline CDR1 SEHNR, CDR2 FQNEAQ (reference sequence). Library preparation (for TCRbeta) was performed with unique molecular identifiers. From the PCR reads, TCRdb called clonotypes with MiXCR, one entry per CDR3 protein. The data hold approximately 200,000 distinct CDR3 sequences, with roughly 6.3% observed a single time. This clonotype appeared many times. Its antigen is currently unknown. The J gene is TRBJ2-1, the V gene TRBV7-9, with 8 nucleotides matching TRBD2. This TCR was recovered from a girl under three years old with combined immunodeficiency, due to receive a stem cell transplant. This specimen consisted of PBMCs, obtained before TCRalphabeta/CD19-depleted stem cell transplant. The DNA of the CDR3 is TGTGCCAGCAGCTTAGAGGGGACTAGTTACAATGAGCAGTTCTTC. This sequence encodes CASSLEGTSYNEQFF.